One sample yielded the 18 T cell receptor beta chains listed below, sequenced in a study of cytomegalovirus exposure and HLA in healthy donors. 60 Vbeta and 13 Jbeta primers were used in PCR. The assay was immunoSEQ multiplex PCR, and TCRdb's table has in-frame clones only and misses some. The table includes about 190,000 clones, around 78% detected once. What was sequenced was PBMCs. These receptors all stem from a woman under 40 in good health and CMV-seropositive.

The chain is built from TRBV11-3 and TRBJ2-7; perhaps TRBD2 as D (6 bases). Trimming took 0 bases from V and 0 from J, leaving 9 bases between them. Germline CDR1 SGHNT, CDR2 YENEEA. The CDR3 contains 15 residues. CDR3 coding DNA: TGTGCCAGCAGCTTAGACGCGGGGAGCTCCTACGAGCAGTACTTC. Its translation is CASSLDAGSSYEQYF. The variable domain in full, with the rest retrieved from reference TRBV11-3 and TRBJ2-7, is EAGVVQSPRYKIIEKKQPVAFWCNPISGHNTLYWYLQNLGQGPELLIRYENEEAVDDSQLPKDRFSAERLKGVDSTLKIQPAELGDSAVYLCASSLDAGSSYEQYFGPGTRLTVT.

The chain recombines TRBV6-6 with TRBJ1-4; D uncertain. The CDR3 runs 14 residues. V was clipped by 0 bases and J by 5 bases, with 7 bases between them. Germline CDR1 and CDR2: MNHNY and SVGAGI (reference sequence). The CDR3 is CASSYSSRNEKLFF. In DNA form, the CDR3 reads TGTGCCAGCAGTTACTCGAGCCGAAATGAAAAACTGTTTTTT.

The gene calls are TRBV5-1 and TRBJ2-5; TRBD1 is a possible D gene (6 bases). Germline V gene sequence: CDR1 SGHRS, CDR2 YFSETQ. The CDR3 is made up of 16 amino acids. Trimming removed 0 bases at V and 2 bases at J, with 14 bases between. CDR3 sequence: CASSLEARGIQETQYF. The CDR3 DNA sequence: TGCGCCAGCAGCTTGGAAGCTAGGGGGATTCAAGAGACCCAGTACTTC.

The chain couples TRBV6-1 to TRBJ1-1; 8 bases match TRBD1. Germline values: CDR1 MNHNS, CDR2 SASEGT. The CDR3 sequence is 17 residues long. With V trimmed by 4 bases and J by 0 bases, 10 bases remained unmatched. In DNA form, the CDR3 reads TGTGCCAGCAGTGGATACCGCCCGGGACAGGTGAACACTGAAGCTTTCTTT. Translating gives CASSGYRPGQVNTEAFF.

This clone was observed a few times. The chain employs TRBV4-1 and TRBJ1-5; TRBD1 matches 7 bases. V dropped 4 bases and J dropped 2; count of bases not matched to a gene: 11. CDR1 is MGHRA, CDR2 YSYEKL, per germline. This CDR3 contains 17 residues. CDR3 residues: CASSPRQGGRGNQPQHF. CDR3 coding DNA: TGCGCCAGCAGCCCACGACAGGGTGGACGGGGCAATCAGCCCCAGCATTTT.

This clone was counted only a few times. V usage is TRBV25-1 and J usage is TRBJ2-5; 7 bases agree with TRBD1. V shed 7 bases, J shed 1 base, and the junction held 6 bases outside the gene matches. The CDR3 covers 14 residues. Germline values: CDR1 MGHDK, CDR2 SYGVNS. The DNA for the CDR3 is TGTGCCAGCAAGCACGGGACAGCCCAAGAGACCCAGTACTTC. Translated, it gives CASKHGTAQETQYF.

The rearrangement joins TRBV5-6 to TRBJ1-1, with D possibly TRBD1 on 6 matching bases. Germline V gene lookup returns CDR1 SGHDT and CDR2 YYEEEE. V dropped 4 bases and J dropped 1 base, with 14 bases sitting between them. The CDR3 contains 15 residues. CDR3 amino acids: CASSGSDRSNTEAFF. Here the CDR3 DNA reads TGTGCCAGCAGCGGATCCGACAGGTCGAACACTGAAGCTTTCTTT.

Only a few counts were recorded for this clone. The chain couples TRBV14 to TRBJ2-3, with a possible D match to TRBD1 (7 bases). The CDR3 loop spans 17 amino acids. CDR1 is SGHDN, CDR2 FVKESK, per germline. V was clipped by 0 bases and J by 0 bases, with 13 bases between them. This CDR3 reads CASSQERDSGSTDTQYF. The CDR3 DNA is TGTGCCAGCAGCCAAGAGCGGGACAGCGGAAGCACAGATACGCAGTATTTT.

This clone was observed a handful of times. V usage is TRBV30 and J usage is TRBJ2-5; tentatively, D is TRBD2 (6 bases). This CDR3 spans 14 amino acids. Germline lookup yields CDR1 GTSNPN and CDR2 SVGIG (reference sequence). V lost 4 bases, J lost 7 bases, and 19 bases lay in between. The CDR3 region has the DNA TGTGCCTGGACCCGCAAGGGAGGCCCAGGGACCCAGTACTTC. As protein: CAWTRKGGPGTQYF.

This chain uses TRBV6-5 with TRBJ1-1; 7 nucleotides agree with TRBD1. V shed 4 bases, J shed 3 bases, and the junction held 8 bases outside the gene matches. The length of the CDR3 is 15 residues. The germline V gene encodes CDR1 MNHEY and CDR2 SVGAGI. CDR3 in amino acids: CASSSPGGKDTEAFF. The CDR3, as DNA: TGTGCCAGCAGTTCCCCAGGGGGTAAGGACACTGAAGCTTTCTTT.

J is TRBJ2-2 and V is TRBV2, with D possibly TRBD1 on 6 matching bases. CDR3 length equals 14 residues. V lost 7 bases to trimming and J lost 5 bases, with 14 bases between them. Per germline, CDR1 SNHLY and CDR2 FYNNEI. The CDR3 reads CASMSQGRTGELFF. In DNA, the CDR3 is TGTGCCAGCATGTCACAGGGCAGAACCGGGGAGCTGTTTTTT. The full variable domain, completed using reference TRBV2 and TRBJ2-2, is EPEVTQTPSHQVTQMGQEVILRCVPISNHLYFYWYRQILGQKVEFLVSFYNNEISEKSEIFDDQFSVERPDGSNFTLKIRSTKLEDSAMYFCASMSQGRTGELFFGEGSRLTVL.

A few counts support this clone. The gene calls are TRBV6-1 and TRBJ2-1; 11 positions match TRBD2. Unmatched junction bases numbered 5, after V lost 3 bases and J lost 7 bases. The CDR3 has 15 amino acids. The V gene's germline CDR1 is MNHNS and CDR2 SASEGT. CDR3 in amino acids: CASSEELAGVNEQFF. CDR3 sequence (DNA): TGTGCCAGCAGTGAGGAACTAGCGGGGGTGAATGAGCAGTTCTTC.

A few counts support this clone. The chain uses TRBV14 and TRBJ2-7, with 9 bases fitting TRBD1. V lost 4 bases to trimming and J lost 6 bases; unmatched junction nucleotides: 4. Germline loops: CDR1 SGHDN, CDR2 FVKESK. The CDR3 sequence is 13 residues long. CDR3 amino acids: CASSLGQGIEQYF. CDR3 DNA: TGTGCCAGCAGCCTTGGACAGGGGATCGAGCAGTACTTC.

The chain has TRBV29-1 and TRBJ2-7; unclear D gene. This CDR3 has 12 amino acids. CDR1 is SQVTM and CDR2 is ANQGSEA in the germline V gene. The V end was cut by 4 bases, the J end by 6 bases, with 13 bases between. CDR3 DNA sequence: TGCAGCGTTGGGCAGAATGGTCGCGAGCAGTACTTC. Protein product: CSVGQNGREQYF.

The rearrangement joins TRBV5-1 to TRBJ1-2, with 9 bases identical to TRBD1. There are 15 residues in the CDR3. CDR1 is SGHRS, CDR2 YFSETQ, per germline. J was trimmed by 6 bases and V by 4 bases; bases with no gene match: 10. CDR3 DNA: TGCGCCAGCAGCCCTGGACAGGGGTCTTTGAATGGCTACACCTTC. Translating gives CASSPGQGSLNGYTF. Full variable domain (missing parts from reference TRBV5-1 and TRBJ1-2): KAGVTQTPRYLIKTRGQQVTLSCSPISGHRSVSWYQQTPGQGLQFLFEYFSETQRNKGNFPGRFSGRQFSNSRSEMNVSTLELGDSALYLCASSPGQGSLNGYTFGSGTRLTVV.

This clone was observed a few times. The V call is TRBV10-3, the J call TRBJ1-2; D remains unclear. Germline V gene lookup returns CDR1 ENHRY and CDR2 SYGVKD. Trimming stripped 1 base from V and 8 bases from J, with 14 bases between. The CDR3 runs 14 residues. The CDR3 sequence: CAISEYGSGRGYTF. CDR3 DNA: TGTGCCATCAGTGAGTATGGCAGTGGGCGAGGCTACACCTTC.

The V gene is TRBV19, the J gene TRBJ2-7; 7 bases match TRBD1. V shed 3 bases and J 3 bases; nucleotides not matched to a gene: 2. Germline CDR1 reads LNHDA; CDR2 reads SQIVND (reference sequence). CDR3 size: 13 residues. In nucleotides, the CDR3 is TGTGCCAGTAGTATGGGACAGAACTACGAGCAGTACTTC. Protein product: CASSMGQNYEQYF. Looking up the rest from reference TRBV19 and TRBJ2-7 gives the full variable domain: DGGITQSPKYLFRKEGQNVTLSCEQNLNHDAMYWYRQDPGQGLRLIYYSQIVNDFQKGDIAEGYSVSREKKESFPLTVTSAQKNPTAFYLCASSMGQNYEQYFGPGTRLTVT.

This sequence joins TRBV27 and TRBJ1-4; D not resolved. V was clipped by 6 bases and J by 5 bases, with 13 bases between them. CDR1 MNHEY and CDR2 SMNVEV come from the germline V gene (reference sequence). This CDR3 is built from 14 residues. CDR3 sequence: CASRQGGVNEKLFF. In nucleotides, the CDR3 is TGTGCCAGCAGGCAAGGCGGGGTGAATGAAAAACTGTTTTTT.